The 5 T cell receptor beta chains listed next were all sequenced from one sample in a study of cytomegalovirus exposure and HLA in healthy donors. The study ran its PCR with 60 Vbeta and 13 Jbeta primers. TCRdb keeps only in-frame clones here, not all; method: immunoSEQ multiplex PCR. Of hundreds of thousands of clones listed, about three quarters are singletons. Sequencing was done on a sample of PBMCs. The receptors shown here come from a man between 40 and 49 years old in good health and CMV-seronegative.

The rearrangement joins TRBV7-9 to TRBJ2-3; TRBD1 agrees at 8 bases. This CDR3 is 15 amino acids long. Unmatched junction bases numbered 4, after V lost 1 base and J lost 4 bases. The germline CDR1 and CDR2 sequences are SEHNR and FQNEAQ (reference sequence). The CDR3: CASSLVGQGPDTQYF. DNA of the CDR3: TGTGCCAGCAGCTTAGTTGGACAGGGCCCAGATACGCAGTATTTT.

This clone was recorded a few times. The gene calls are TRBV7-2 and TRBJ2-6; D gene unclear. The V gene's germline CDR1 is SGHTA and CDR2 FQGNSA. The V end lost 3 bases, the J end lost 4 bases, and 7 bases lay between the germline ends. CDR3 length: 14 amino acids. The CDR3 loop reads CASSLSGGANVLTF. As DNA, the CDR3 is TGTGCCAGCAGCTTGTCCGGGGGGGCCAACGTCCTGACTTTC. The entire variable domain, with the rest obtained from reference TRBV7-2 and TRBJ2-6, is as follows: GAGVSQSPSNKVTEKGKDVELRCDPISGHTALYWYRQSLGQGLEFLIYFQGNSAPDKSGLPSDRFSAERTGGSVSTLTIQRTQQEDSAVYLCASSLSGGANVLTFGAGSRLTVL.

As to this clone: Other DNA sequences in the same sample also yield this CDR3. The rearrangement uses TRBV11-2 and TRBJ2-5; 14 nucleotides match TRBD2. This CDR3 region has 16 residues. Germline V gene lookup returns CDR1 SGHAT and CDR2 FQNNGV. V lost 7 bases to trimming and J lost 5 bases; unmatched junction nucleotides: 9. CDR3 nucleotides: TGTGCCAGCACCATGACTAGCGGGAGGGCAGGGGAGACCCAGTACTTC. Its translation is CASTMTSGRAGETQYF.

In its sample, this clone was seen once. This rearrangement joins TRBV7-2 to TRBJ2-7, with TRBD1 matching over 7 bases. V trimming: 4 bases; J trimming: 3 bases; junction bases outside the gene matches: 9. The CDR3 runs 15 residues. CDR1 SGHTA and CDR2 FQGNSA come from the germline V gene. This chain's CDR3 is CASSSSGQIYYEQYF. CDR3 DNA sequence: TGTGCCAGCAGCTCATCGGGACAGATCTACTACGAGCAGTACTTC.

The CDR3, as DNA: TGCGCCAGCAGCCAAGTAGGAACTAGACGTGTCACCGGGGAGCTGTTTTTT. Residues: CASSQVGTRRVTGELFF. V gene TRBV4-3 combines with J gene TRBJ2-2; TRBD2 is a possible D gene (5 bases). Germline-derived CDR1 and CDR2 are LGHNA and YSLEER. The germline V and J ends were trimmed by 1 base and 4 bases, with 16 bases remaining between them. This CDR3 comprises 17 residues.